This T cell receptor beta chain is drawn from a study of shared clonotypes between healthy human individuals. Each sorted subset replicate got 200 ng genomic DNA, around 29,000 genomes. The table came from immunoSEQ multiplex PCR; TCRdb's copy has only in-frame clones and leaves some out. Among some 800,000 clones listed, 80% to 95% were seen once. Trimming shortened V by 4 bases and J by 0 bases, and 14 bases separated the two germline ends. Germline lookup yields CDR1 GTSNPN and CDR2 SVGIG (reference sequence). This CDR3 has 15 amino acids. Terminally differentiated effector memory CD45RA+ cells were excluded from the naive CD8 cells, which were CD45RO-negative and positively selected for CCR7.

What was sequenced was naive CD8+ T cells sorted from blood. The source is a man younger than 40 in good health. The chain joins TRBV30 to TRBJ2-3, with D perhaps TRBD2 (5 bases). The CDR3 is CAWMRGAASTDTQYF. CDR3 nucleotide sequence: TGTGCCTGGATGAGAGGAGCGGCTAGCACAGATACGCAGTATTTT.